The following is a TCR beta chain sequence with its context. This record comes from a study of blood T cell repertoires in COVID-19. Whole-study context: Whether acute or convalescent, the COVID-19 samples came from the United States, Italy and Spain. In each case, the material was cDNA or gDNA derived from T cells, B-cell-depleted T cells, or PBMCs.

Libraries were prepared by immunoSEQ multiplex PCR; TCRdb keeps only in-frame clonotypes and omits some of them. Among around 200,000 clones listed, over 75% were seen once. Participant-reported clinical history was the basis for cohort assignment. V shed 0 bases and J shed 4 bases, with 22 bases lying between them. The CDR3 has 18 amino acids. CDR1 and CDR2 from the germline V gene are SGHRS and YFSETQ. The V call is TRBV5-1, the J call TRBJ1-2, with D possibly being TRBD1 (5 bases). Sequencing used PBMCs or T cells enriched from blood (not recorded which). This receptor was identified in a man aged 40-55 years who had recovered from COVID-19. The chain's CDR3 is CASSLASGLGRKGYGYTF. In DNA form, the CDR3 reads TGCGCCAGCAGCTTGGCCTCGGGACTGGGACGGAAAGGCTATGGCTACACCTTC.